This T cell receptor beta chain was identified during a study of T cells after yellow fever vaccination (dated by TCRdb to 2018 to 2020). Regarding the study in general: Libraries from fractions with low cell numbers were prepared with the SMART-Seq v4 Ultra Low Input RNA kit. The cohort comprised two healthy male donors, one aged 18 to 30 and one aged 30 to 40 years. Blood was collected at multiple timepoints before and after primary and secondary immunization, and bulk PBMC replicates and cell subsets were isolated. To follow T-cell clones before and after both primary and booster YFV17D yellow fever vaccination, bulk TCR alpha and beta repertoires underwent longitudinal sequencing.

This clonotype was recorded a few times. Its antigen specificity is not known. Base qualities are not provided; no much larger clone lies one nucleotide away. What the study reported, not specific to this receptor: Most clones expanded after primary vaccination were re-detected after the booster (just under 97% of CD4 and around 88% of CD8), suggesting broad memory maintenance. Compared with the primary T-cell response, the secondary T-cell response was weaker but faster, peaking on day 5 rather than day 15. A small fraction of clonotypes showed up in both the CD4 and CD8 compartments, probably as a result of convergent recombination. Only a couple of donors were included in the study, so the extent to which the findings can be generalized is limited. Computational filtering was required because FACS-sorted repertoires could contain abundant contaminating clonotypes from the bulk population.

The intended sense of this specimen's treatment or condition label: live attenuated yellow fever vaccine strain. A standard Ficoll-Paque protocol was used to isolate PBMCs from peripheral blood. Dynabeads CD4 and CD8 positive selection kits were used to isolate the CD4 and CD8 T-cell fractions. TriZol was used to extract RNA from bulk PBMCs, CD4 and CD8 fractions, and dextramer-positive and dextramer-negative fractions. The CDR3, cysteine through phenylalanine, is 13 amino acids long. CDR3 DNA is the only sequence kept; it has 39 bases, read in frame from the first base. The germline V gene (reference sequence) gives CDR1 as DFQATT and CDR2 as SNEGSKA. TCR cDNA was synthesized by 5'RACE template switching, through which a universal primer site and unique molecular identifiers were introduced. Priming of cDNA synthesis was performed from both the TCR alpha and TCR beta constant segments. Libraries were amplified in two PCR steps, with sample barcodes and sequencing adapters added in the second step. Libraries were sequenced on Illumina HiSeq 2500 (2x100 bp) or NovaSeq (2x150 bp). The paper's data handling went like this. Reads were demultiplexed and collapsed into UMI consensus sequences with MIGEC, and V(D)J alignment was performed with MiXCR. Using edgeR on replicate PBMC samples, clonotypes were called vaccine-responding if FDR was below 0.01 and the log2 fold change was above 5 up to day 15. CD4 or CD8 identity was assigned to each bulk clonotype according to whether the clonotype was present at higher abundance in the sequenced CD4 repertoire or the sequenced CD8 repertoire. In-frame beta chains were kept once TCRdb had trimmed the public reads at Q25 with fastp and called clones with MiXCR. Under each unique CDR3 protein, matching rows form one entry showing the most common genes and DNA. Here the V and J calls rest on TCRdb's processing, not on the authors' analysis. For this sample the table gives about 240,000 distinct CDR3 sequences, of which less than 9% were detected only once. The ten largest clones take up about 0.85% of the sample.

This TCR came from a man aged 25 to 40 who received the YFV17D yellow fever vaccine. This sequence uses TRBV20-1 and TRBJ2-7, and TRBD2 matches 10 of the central bases. Sequencing used CD4+ T cells sorted from PBMCs, obtained 15 days after the yellow fever booster vaccination. The DNA reads TGCAGCCATCTAGCGGGAGTTGGTTACGAGCAGTACTTC. Protein translation: CSHLAGVGYEQYF.